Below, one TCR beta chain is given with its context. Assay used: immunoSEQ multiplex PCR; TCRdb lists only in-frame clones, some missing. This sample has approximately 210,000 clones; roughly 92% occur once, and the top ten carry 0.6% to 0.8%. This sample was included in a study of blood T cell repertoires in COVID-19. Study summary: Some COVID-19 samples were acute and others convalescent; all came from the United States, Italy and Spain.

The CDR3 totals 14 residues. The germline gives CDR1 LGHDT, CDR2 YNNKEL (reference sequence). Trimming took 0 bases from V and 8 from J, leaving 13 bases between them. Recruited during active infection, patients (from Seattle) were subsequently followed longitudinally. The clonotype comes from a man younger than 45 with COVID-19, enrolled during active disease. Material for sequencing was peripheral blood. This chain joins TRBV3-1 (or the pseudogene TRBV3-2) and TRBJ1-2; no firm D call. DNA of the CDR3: TGTGCCAGCAGCCAAGATGCGGGGTATCAGGGCTACACCTTC. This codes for CASSQDAGYQGYTF.